The clone carrying this T cell receptor beta chain was found a few times. CDR1 SGHTA and CDR2 FQGNSA come from the germline V gene. The CDR3 totals 15 residues. The V gene end was trimmed by 3 bases and the J gene end by 4 bases; junction bases not matched to a gene: 6. Original processing notes: Reference gene primer amplification gave nucleated cell count estimates. Sequencing was performed with immunoSEQ multiplex PCR; in TCRdb, only in-frame clones are kept and a portion is missing. For V, J and clone size, that table is used; D and trimming come from the DNA. The repertoire holds about 63,000 clones, with roughly three quarters as singletons. The sample comes from a study of blood T cell repertoires in COVID-19. Study background: Whether acute or convalescent, the COVID-19 samples came from the United States, Italy and Spain.

This clonotype was sampled from a woman of 80 years or more with acute or convalescent COVID-19. Sequenced input: peripheral blood. The J gene is TRBJ2-1, the V gene TRBV7-2, with 7 bases aligning to TRBD2. The CDR3 region has the DNA TGTGCCAGCAGCTTCGGAGGCGGGAGTTACAATGAGCAGTTCTTC. It specifies CASSFGGGSYNEQFF. Full variable domain (remainder filled in from reference TRBV7-2 and TRBJ2-1): GAGVSQSPSNKVTEKGKDVELRCDPISGHTALYWYRQSLGQGLEFLIYFQGNSAPDKSGLPSDRFSAERTGGSVSTLTIQRTQQEDSAVYLCASSFGGGSYNEQFFGPGTRLTVL.